This passage covers 30 T cell receptor beta chains from one sample sequenced in a study of cytomegalovirus exposure and HLA in healthy donors. 60 Vbeta and 13 Jbeta primers were used in PCR. TCRdb's copy holds only in-frame clones and misses some; the assay was immunoSEQ multiplex PCR. The table includes around 130,000 clones, 81% detected once. The sequencing input was PBMCs. Receptors originate from a woman aged 40 to 55 in good health and CMV-seronegative.

This clone was counted once. V and J are TRBV5-1 and TRBJ1-2; tentative D call: TRBD1 (5 bases). Looked up from germline, CDR1 is SGHRS and CDR2 is YFSETQ. The CDR3 extends over 14 amino acids. With 0 bases removed from V and 8 bases from J, the gap between germline ends came to 14 bases. CDR3 DNA: TGCGCCAGCAGCTTGGGACAGACCTCTTCCGGCTACACCTTC. It translates to CASSLGQTSSGYTF.

This clone is a singleton in its sample. The chain couples TRBV27 to TRBJ1-5; 8 bases are shared with TRBD1. Germline V gene sequence: CDR1 MNHEY, CDR2 SMNVEV (reference sequence). The CDR3 is 14 residues long. J lost 7 bases, V lost 5 bases, and 7 bases had no gene match. The CDR3 DNA reads as TGTGCCAGCAGTACGGACAGGGAAGAGCAGCCCCAGCATTTT. Its protein product is CASSTDREEQPQHF.

The count of this clone is one. J is TRBJ2-7 and V is TRBV9, with D tentatively TRBD2 (5 bases). CDR3 size: 15 residues. Looked up from germline, CDR1 is SGDLS and CDR2 is YYNGEE. Trimming cost V 2 bases and J 5 bases, with 17 bases left between them. CDR3 protein: CASSVSSAAIHEQYF. In nucleotides, the CDR3 is TGTGCCAGCAGCGTTAGTAGCGCCGCCATCCACGAGCAGTACTTC.

This clone was seen just once. The J gene is TRBJ2-1, the V gene TRBV19; 7 nucleotides match TRBD2. Germline V gene lookup returns CDR1 LNHDA and CDR2 SQIVND (reference sequence). This CDR3 has 14 residues. V gave up 7 bases and J gave up 6 bases; unmatched junction bases: 9. This CDR3 reads CASTPWSGINEQFF. CDR3 DNA sequence: TGTGCCAGTACCCCGTGGAGCGGGATCAATGAGCAGTTCTTC.

This clone appeared once. This rearrangement joins TRBV9 to TRBJ1-1; 11 bases match TRBD1. The length of the CDR3 is 14 residues. The trim removed 6 bases at V and 3 bases at J, leaving 4 bases unmatched. Looked up from germline, CDR1 is SGDLS and CDR2 is YYNGEE. The CDR3, as DNA: TGTGCCAGCACGGACAGGGGGCTCGACACTGAAGCTTTCTTT. Its translation is CASTDRGLDTEAFF.

The genes are TRBV30 and TRBJ1-1; 10 bases align to TRBD1. The CDR3 runs to 16 residues. The J segment lost 3 bases and the V segment lost 5 bases, leaving 12 bases of the junction unmatched. From germline, CDR1 is GTSNPN and CDR2 SVGIG (reference sequence). CDR3 loop: CAWGGQGTSRDTEAFF. The CDR3 bases are TGTGCCTGGGGGGGACAGGGGACGAGCCGGGACACTGAAGCTTTCTTT.

The chain links TRBV10-2 to TRBJ2-5; TRBD2 matches at 8 bases. The length of the CDR3 is 15 residues. V was pared by 7 bases and J by 4 bases, with 11 bases of the junction left unmatched. Germline CDR1 is WSHSY and CDR2 is SAAADI. The CDR3 coding sequence is TGCGCCAGCAACTTTAAGGGACTAGGCGGAGAGACCCAGTACTTC. Encoded protein: CASNFKGLGGETQYF.

The genes are TRBV11-2 and TRBJ2-2; D remains ambiguous. The CDR3 consists of 12 residues. CDR1 and CDR2 from the germline V gene are SGHAT and FQNNGV. Trimming took off 5 bases at V and 4 bases at J, with 5 bases between the two ends. The CDR3: CASSPFTGELFF. In DNA form, the CDR3 reads TGTGCCAGCAGCCCCTTCACCGGGGAGCTGTTTTTT.

CDR3 sequence (DNA): TGCGCCAGCACCATGGGACAGACCCCCTACGAGCAGTACTTC. Protein: CASTMGQTPYEQYF. The rearrangement joins TRBV5-1 to TRBJ2-7, with 7 bases matching TRBD1. V gave up 6 bases and J gave up 2 bases; unmatched junction bases: 8. The V gene's germline CDR1 is SGHRS and CDR2 YFSETQ. This CDR3 region has 14 residues. The entire variable domain, with the rest obtained from reference TRBV5-1 and TRBJ2-7, is as follows: KAGVTQTPRYLIKTRGQQVTLSCSPISGHRSVSWYQQTPGQGLQFLFEYFSETQRNKGNFPGRFSGRQFSNSRSEMNVSTLELGDSALYLCASTMGQTPYEQYFGPGTRLTVT.

This rearrangement joins TRBV9 to TRBJ2-3; possibly TRBD2 for D (6 bases). The CDR3 spans 16 residues. Trimming cost V 3 bases and J 0 bases, with 14 bases left between them. The V gene's germline CDR1 is SGDLS and CDR2 YYNGEE. CDR3 coding DNA: TGTGCCAGCAGCGCAACCGGGACTCAAAGCACAGATACGCAGTATTTT. This gives the protein CASSATGTQSTDTQYF.

This clone was seen only a few times. The chain couples TRBV6-1 to TRBJ1-6; 8 bases fit TRBD1. Germline V gives CDR1 MNHNS, CDR2 SASEGT. V shed 6 bases, J shed 7 bases, and the junction held 8 bases outside the gene matches. The CDR3 is made up of 15 amino acids. The CDR3 sequence is CASSAIRDRNSPLHF. In nucleotides, the CDR3 is TGTGCCAGCAGCGCTATCAGGGACAGGAATTCACCCCTCCACTTT.

The chain has TRBV9 and TRBJ2-2; TRBD2 matches 11 bases. Germline lookup yields CDR1 SGDLS and CDR2 YYNGEE. Trimming took 0 bases from V and 4 from J; bases not matched to a gene: 2. CDR3 length equals 16 residues. Here the CDR3 reads CASSVGGLAATGELFF. In nucleotides, the CDR3 is TGTGCCAGCAGCGTAGGGGGACTAGCGGCCACCGGGGAGCTGTTTTTT.

V usage is TRBV14 and J usage is TRBJ1-4; a possible D gene is TRBD1 (6 bases). Trimming took 2 bases from V and 6 from J, leaving 19 bases between them. There are 17 residues in the CDR3. Germline CDR1 and CDR2: SGHDN and FVKESK. CDR3 bases: TGTGCCAGCAGCCAAAAGGTCTGGTACAGGGACGATGAAAAACTGTTTTTT. Translation: CASSQKVWYRDDEKLFF.

This rearrangement joins TRBV19 to TRBJ1-6, with a tentative D call TRBD1 (6 bases). V was clipped by 5 bases and J by 7 bases, with 15 bases between them. Germline V gives CDR1 LNHDA, CDR2 SQIVND (reference sequence). The CDR3 is made up of 15 amino acids. CDR3 DNA sequence: TGTGCCAGTAGTGTCTCTGGGGGCAAGAATTCACCCCTCCACTTT. Translated: CASSVSGGKNSPLHF. Supplemented by reference TRBV19 and TRBJ1-6, the full variable domain reads DGGITQSPKYLFRKEGQNVTLSCEQNLNHDAMYWYRQDPGQGLRLIYYSQIVNDFQKGDIAEGYSVSREKKESFPLTVTSAQKNPTAFYLCASSVSGGKNSPLHFGNGTRLTVT.

The chain recombines TRBV9 with TRBJ2-5, with a tentative D call TRBD2 (7 bases). The CDR3 runs to 15 residues. The V and J ends lost 3 bases and 5 bases respectively, with 17 bases between them. CDR1 and CDR2 from the germline V gene are SGDLS and YYNGEE. The CDR3 DNA reads as TGTGCCAGCAGCGACCGGGGGCGGGAGAGGGAGACCCAGTACTTC. Translation: CASSDRGRERETQYF. The full variable domain, rest sourced from reference TRBV9 and TRBJ2-5, is DSGVTQTPKHLITATGQRVTLRCSPRSGDLSVYWYQQSLDQGLQFLIQYYNGEERAKGNILERFSAQQFPDLHSELNLSSLELGDSALYFCASSDRGRERETQYFGPGTRLLVL.

V and J are TRBV7-9 and TRBJ1-2; 7 bases align to TRBD1. The CDR3 loop spans 12 amino acids. J gave up 8 bases and V 1 base, and 1 base lay outside the gene matches. The germline CDR1 and CDR2 sequences are SEHNR and FQNEAQ (reference sequence). In DNA, the CDR3 is TGTGCCAGCAGCTTAGGACAGGGAGGCTACACCTTC. As protein: CASSLGQGGYTF. Looking up the rest from reference TRBV7-9 and TRBJ1-2 gives the full variable domain: DTGVSQNPRHKITKRGQNVTFRCDPISEHNRLYWYRQTLGQGPEFLTYFQNEAQLEKSRLLSDRFSAERPKGSFSTLEIQRTEQGDSAMYLCASSLGQGGYTFGSGTRLTVV.

V is TRBV19 and J is TRBJ2-7, with TRBD1 as a possible D gene (7 bases). The CDR3 covers 14 residues. Germline CDR1 reads LNHDA; CDR2 reads SQIVND (reference sequence). V lost 5 bases to trimming and J lost 4 bases, with 15 bases between them. As DNA, the CDR3 is TGTGCCAGTAGTCACAGAGCAGGGGGGTACGAGCAGTACTTC. Protein: CASSHRAGGYEQYF.

Only one count was recorded for this clone. The chain combines TRBV5-1 with TRBJ2-3; 7 nucleotides line up with TRBD1. This CDR3 is 15 amino acids long. CDR1 is SGHRS, CDR2 YFSETQ, per germline. With 0 bases clipped from V and 2 bases from J, the junction kept 3 bases outside the gene matches. CDR3 sequence: CASSLGDRDTDTQYF. CDR3 coding DNA: TGCGCCAGCAGCTTGGGGGACAGAGACACAGATACGCAGTATTTT.

The chain links TRBV11-2 to TRBJ2-1; weak D call: TRBD1 (5 bases). The CDR3 is 16 residues long. V lost 3 bases and J lost 7, with 19 bases in between. Germline loops: CDR1 SGHAT, CDR2 FQNNGV. The CDR3 DNA sequence: TGTGCCAGCAGCTTCCCTACAGGAGAATCCATGAATGAGCAGTTCTTC. This gives the protein CASSFPTGESMNEQFF.

This rearrangement joins TRBV10-3 to TRBJ1-1; D is perhaps TRBD1 (6 bases). The V gene's germline CDR1 is ENHRY and CDR2 SYGVKD. The CDR3 loop spans 13 amino acids. The V and J ends lost 10 bases and 0 bases respectively, with 12 bases between them. This CDR3 reads CATATGLNTEAFF. CDR3 DNA sequence: TGTGCCACCGCGACAGGATTGAACACTGAAGCTTTCTTT.

J is TRBJ1-2 and V is TRBV27; maybe TRBD1 (5 bases). CDR1 MNHEY and CDR2 SMNVEV come from the germline V gene (reference sequence). V lost 6 bases to trimming and J lost 3 bases, with 14 bases between them. The CDR3 has 14 amino acids. CDR3 protein: CASSPQGQYYGYTF. DNA of the CDR3: TGTGCCAGCAGCCCTCAGGGTCAGTACTATGGCTACACCTTC.

The V and J genes are TRBV19 and TRBJ2-5; maybe TRBD2 (6 bases). CDR1 and CDR2 from the germline V gene are LNHDA and SQIVND (reference sequence). V gave up 4 bases and J gave up 5 bases, with 11 bases separating them. The CDR3 sequence is 13 residues long. The DNA for the CDR3 is TGTGCCAGTAGTAAGGCGGGAAGGGAGACCCAGTACTTC. This sequence encodes CASSKAGRETQYF.

The chain is built from TRBV7-9 and TRBJ1-5, with D possibly matching TRBD1 (5 bases). This CDR3 is 15 amino acids long. V lost 0 bases and J lost 3, with 9 bases in between. Germline loops: CDR1 SEHNR, CDR2 FQNEAQ (reference sequence). CDR3 sequence (DNA): TGTGCCAGCAGCTTAGCTGCAGGGAACAATCAGCCCCAGCATTTT. Translating gives CASSLAAGNNQPQHF.

This sequence joins TRBV6-1 and TRBJ2-7, with D maybe TRBD1 (5 bases). CDR1 and CDR2 from the germline V gene are MNHNS and SASEGT. This CDR3 region has 13 residues. With 9 bases removed from V and 3 bases from J, the gap between germline ends came to 15 bases. Written as DNA, the CDR3 is TGTGCCAGTGAAGGCTATGGACACTACGAGCAGTACTTC. Protein product: CASEGYGHYEQYF.

The rearrangement links TRBV27 to TRBJ2-7, with 10 bases aligning to TRBD1. The CDR3 has 15 residues. Trimming at V came to 2 bases and at J to 1 base, leaving 2 bases not matched to a gene. Germline values: CDR1 MNHEY, CDR2 SMNVEV (reference sequence). In DNA form, the CDR3 reads TGTGCCAGCAGTTTAGTGGGACAGGGGTCCTACGAGCAGTACTTC. Translation: CASSLVGQGSYEQYF.

The genes are TRBV7-2 and TRBJ1-2, with TRBD1 as a possible D gene (5 bases). The CDR3 runs to 17 residues. V was shortened by 1 base and J by 4 bases, with 19 bases between the two germline ends. From germline, CDR1 is SGHTA and CDR2 FQGNSA. CDR3 protein: CASSLGQGPIFTYGYTF. As DNA, the CDR3 is TGTGCCAGCAGCTTAGGGCAGGGCCCTATTTTTACCTATGGCTACACCTTC.

The rearrangement uses TRBV18 and TRBJ2-1, with TRBD1 matching 9 bases. This CDR3 is 17 amino acids long. Losses at the gene ends were 6 bases for V and 6 bases for J; bases not matched to a gene: 15. Germline V CDR1 and CDR2: KGHSH, LQKENI. The CDR3 is CASSTYQQGAKSNEQFF. CDR3 in DNA: TGTGCCAGCTCCACGTACCAACAGGGGGCGAAATCCAATGAGCAGTTCTTC.

This rearrangement joins TRBV5-5 to TRBJ2-7; D is perhaps TRBD1 (6 bases). Germline V gene sequence: CDR1 SGHKS, CDR2 YYEKEE (reference sequence). The CDR3 is 16 residues long. The V end lost 1 base, the J end lost 0 bases, and 14 bases lay between the germline ends. CDR3 nucleotides: TGTGCCAGCAGCTTGCTACTGACAGGAAGCTCCTACGAGCAGTACTTC. Its protein product is CASSLLLTGSSYEQYF.

V is TRBV27 and J is TRBJ1-5; TRBD1 aligns across 11 bases. Germline CDR1 MNHEY, CDR2 SMNVEV (reference sequence). The CDR3 has 18 amino acids. The V gene end was trimmed by 4 bases and the J gene end by 6 bases; junction bases not matched to a gene: 14. CDR3 sequence reads: CASSSRYAGTGGAQPQHF. DNA of the CDR3: TGTGCCAGCAGTTCCAGATATGCCGGGACAGGGGGGGCTCAGCCCCAGCATTTT.

The chain recombines TRBV21-1 with TRBJ1-5; no check of the table's D call, TRBD1, against the DNA was made. TRBV21-1 has pseudogene status. The CDR3 totals 17 residues. In DNA form, the CDR3 reads TGTGCCAGCATTCCCACCGAAAGACTCCAGGGGCGGCAGCCCCAGCATTTT. It translates to CASIPTERLQGRQPQHF.